The present TCR beta chain was sequenced within a study of blood T cells in healthy people across ages. Study-wide context: About one barcoded beta molecule was captured per two T cells (by template switching).

Points from the study as a whole: Per-million-T-cell TCR beta diversity fell roughly linearly with age.

Then a second PCR, running roughly 7 to 11 cycles, was carried out with a sample-barcoded 5' primer and a J-beta primer mix. Every sample gave at least 2.5 million paired-end reads containing CDR3. A single record per CDR3 protein comes from TCRdb applying MiXCR to the 5' RACE reads. The table includes roughly 1.7 million distinct CDR3 sequences, about 31% detected once. Comment on this clonotype: No antigen is known for it.

Total RNA extraction produced at least 5 micrograms (per sample) for the study. This TCR derives from a woman aged 25 to 39 in good health. The specimen sequenced was blood.

The chain's CDR3 is CASSNRNYNEQFF. The CDR3 nucleotides are TGTGCCAGCAGCAACAGGAATTACAATGAGCAGTTCTTC. This chain joins TRBV7-7 and TRBJ2-1; D is possibly TRBD1 (5 bases). Between the trimmed V and J ends, which lost 5 bases and 4 bases, there was a span of 9 bases. The CDR3 is 13 residues long. CDR1 and CDR2 (germline): SSHAT, FNYEAQ (reference sequence).